This TCR beta chain derives from a study of vaccination effects on CD4 cells after COVID-19. With respect to this clone: What it recognizes is unknown.

In the ViraFEST assay, antigen-specific CD4+ clonotypes were identified by expansion after peptide-pool stimulation. The culture ran for 10 days, and then CD4+ T cells were isolated. Previously uninfected by SARS-CoV-2, the vaccine recipients also showed negative nucleocapsid antibodies. The germline gives CDR1 SGDLS, CDR2 YYNGEE. The trim removed 0 bases at V and 3 bases at J, leaving 5 bases unmatched. The length of the CDR3 is 15 residues. Assay: immunoSEQ multiplex PCR; the TCRdb copy retains only in-frame clones and omits some. The sample contains around 36,000 clones, around 68% of which appear only once.

The chain couples TRBV9 to TRBJ1-2; 7 nucleotides align to TRBD1. The receptor comes from a human donor who received a COVID-19 vaccine. This specimen was CD4+ T cells from PBMCs cultured with SARS-CoV-2 spike peptides, taken before COVID-19 vaccination. CDR3 region: CASSVVAGGDYGYTF. Here the CDR3 DNA reads TGTGCCAGCAGCGTAGTAGCAGGGGGAGACTATGGCTACACCTTC.